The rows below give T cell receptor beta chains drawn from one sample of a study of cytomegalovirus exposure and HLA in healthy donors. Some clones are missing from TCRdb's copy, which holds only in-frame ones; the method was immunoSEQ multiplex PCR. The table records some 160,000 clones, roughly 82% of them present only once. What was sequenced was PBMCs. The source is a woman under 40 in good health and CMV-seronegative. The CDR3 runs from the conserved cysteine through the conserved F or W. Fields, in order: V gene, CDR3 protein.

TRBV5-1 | CASSLAGQGNTGELFF
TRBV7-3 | CASSRRGGNSDTQYF
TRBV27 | CASSSGTDTYYGYTF
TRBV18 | CASSPSTGDTEAFF
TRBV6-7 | CASSRPFYKEALGYTF
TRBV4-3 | CASSHGTGNQPQHF
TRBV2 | CASSGGLGETQYF
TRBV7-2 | CASSLVLHTGELFF
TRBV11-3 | CASSLSPPLTGGTNTEAFF
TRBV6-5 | CASSTGVQHF
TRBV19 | CASSIGRSKEKLFF
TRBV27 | CASSLSAGALYGEQYF
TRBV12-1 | CASSFRILAGGYNEQFF
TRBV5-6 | CASSEGPGGEAFF
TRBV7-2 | CASSYQGLPYEQYF
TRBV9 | CASSPRHLGNTEAFF
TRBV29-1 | CSVEDLPRTGRYEQYF
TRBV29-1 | CSLKTGGSTDTQYF
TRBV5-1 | CASSSPGTGQNSPLHF
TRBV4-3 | CASSQIGTAYEQYF
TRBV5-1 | CASSLDGTSGREQFF
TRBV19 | CASSHDGEETQYF
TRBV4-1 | CASSQVTGWDYGYTF
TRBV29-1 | CSVGGLAGVHYEQYF